The 3 T cell receptor beta chains listed next were all sequenced from one sample in a study of cytomegalovirus exposure and HLA in healthy donors. The primer mix had 60 Vbeta and 13 Jbeta primers. Only in-frame clones appear in the TCRdb table, and some are missing; sequencing was by immunoSEQ multiplex PCR. The sample lists 90,000 to 120,000 clones; 9.5% to 13% were seen once. The sample was PBMCs. The receptors were gathered from a man aged 35-49 years in good health and CMV-seropositive.

This clone was seen only a few times. The rearrangement uses TRBV6-5 and TRBJ2-7, with 8 nucleotides matching TRBD1. The CDR3 sequence is 15 residues long. Trimming cost V 7 bases and J 3 bases; bases outside gene matches: 11. Germline loops: CDR1 MNHEY, CDR2 SVGAGI. The CDR3 here is CASNYPGGKSYEQYF. In DNA, the CDR3 is TGTGCCAGCAACTACCCAGGGGGCAAAAGCTACGAGCAGTACTTC.

V and J are TRBV29-1 and TRBJ2-7; TRBD2 might be the D (6 bases). Per germline, CDR1 SQVTM and CDR2 ANQGSEA. V lost 6 bases and J 5 bases, leaving 23 bases between the germline ends. This CDR3 is built from 15 residues. The CDR3 DNA reads as TGCAGCGTGCTCCGTATGGAGCCGGGGGTCAACGAGCAGTACTTC. It encodes CSVLRMEPGVNEQYF.

This clone was seen more than once but under ten times. The chain joins TRBV13 to TRBJ2-3; D remains ambiguous. Trimming cost V 5 bases and J 5 bases, with 11 bases left between them. This CDR3 has 13 amino acids. CDR1 is PRHDT, CDR2 FYEKMQ, per germline (reference sequence). The CDR3 bases are TGTGCCAGCAGCACCCCGAGAAAAGATACGCAGTATTTT. Translating gives CASSTPRKDTQYF.